Listed here are 21 T cell receptor beta chains from one sample, sequenced in a study of blood T cells in healthy people across ages. PCR was performed a second time for 7 to 11 cycles using a sample-barcoded 5' primer and a J-beta primer mix. TCRdb used MiXCR to reprocess the 5' RACE reads, holding one entry per CDR3 protein. The sample contains 700,000 to 950,000 distinct CDR3 sequences, 43% of which appear only once. The sequenced material came from blood. These receptors were obtained from a woman aged 60-75 years in good health.

This clonotype has only a few counts. V and J are TRBV7-9 and TRBJ2-4; no firm D call. This CDR3 is 14 amino acids long. Germline CDR1 reads SEHNR; CDR2 reads FQNEAQ (reference sequence). Trimming stripped 1 base from V and 13 bases from J, with 17 bases between. DNA of the CDR3: TGTGCCAGCAGCTTAGGGGTCAGCCCTATTGAGCAGTACTTC. Its protein product is CASSLGVSPIEQYF.

The sample holds a few counts of this clonotype. The chain couples TRBV18 to TRBJ2-1; no firm D call. The CDR3 spans 11 residues. Germline CDR1 and CDR2: KGHSH and LQKENI. V lost 2 bases and J lost 10, with 6 bases in between. CDR3 in amino acids: CASSPVVEQFF. CDR3 nucleotide sequence: TGTGCCAGCTCACCAGTTGTAGAGCAGTTCTTC.

This clonotype was counted ten times or more. The chain recombines TRBV7-2 with TRBJ2-1; the match to TRBD2 covers 9 bases. The CDR3 is made up of 16 amino acids. CDR1 and CDR2 from the germline V gene are SGHTA and FQGNSA. V gave up 1 base and J gave up 3 bases; unmatched junction bases: 4. In DNA, the CDR3 is TGTGCCAGCAGCTTAGTTGCGGGAGGGGTCTACAATGAGCAGTTCTTC. It encodes CASSLVAGGVYNEQFF.

The sample holds many counts of this clonotype. The V gene is TRBV29-1, the J gene TRBJ2-5; D is unresolved. The CDR3 totals 12 residues. V was pared by 4 bases and J by 5 bases, with 11 bases between. Germline values: CDR1 SQVTM, CDR2 ANQGSEA. CDR3 loop: CSVVGGEETQYF. DNA for the CDR3: TGCAGCGTTGTGGGCGGTGAGGAGACCCAGTACTTC.

This clonotype was found a few times. The V call is TRBV20-1, the J call TRBJ1-5; D is possibly TRBD1 (5 bases). Germline V gene data show CDR1 as DFQATT and CDR2 as SNEGSKA (reference sequence). Trimming left V 1 base short and J 0 bases short, with 13 bases between. The CDR3 runs to 16 residues. DNA of the CDR3: TGCAGTGCTAGAGTGGGGGGGGGTTATAGCAATCAGCCCCAGCATTTT. Translating it yields CSARVGGGYSNQPQHF.

DNA for the CDR3: TGTGCCAGCAGTAGGGACAGGGTATTCCACGAGCAGTACTTC. Translating gives CASSRDRVFHEQYF. The chain has TRBV6-5 and TRBJ2-7, with 9 bases lining up with TRBD1. The length of the CDR3 is 14 residues. Germline V gene sequence: CDR1 MNHEY, CDR2 SVGAGI. V was pared by 5 bases and J by 5 bases, with 7 bases of the junction left unmatched.

The rearrangement links TRBV11-2 to TRBJ2-7; no firm D call. The germline gives CDR1 SGHAT, CDR2 FQNNGV. Deletions cut 0 bases from V and 2 bases from J, with 11 bases between. The CDR3 has 15 amino acids. The CDR3 is CASSLDGVAPYEQYF. As DNA, the CDR3 is TGTGCCAGCAGCTTAGATGGGGTTGCCCCCTACGAGCAGTACTTC.

This sequence joins TRBV14 and TRBJ2-1; D tentatively reads TRBD1 or TRBD2 (5 bases each). Between the trimmed V and J ends, which lost 5 bases and 3 bases, there was a span of 11 bases. The CDR3 is made up of 14 amino acids. Germline V gene lookup returns CDR1 SGHDN and CDR2 FVKESK. The chain's CDR3 is CASSEGTDYNEQFF. CDR3 bases: TGTGCCAGCAGCGAAGGGACGGACTACAATGAGCAGTTCTTC.

The chain is built from TRBV9 and TRBJ2-5, with D possibly called TRBD1 or TRBD2 (5 bases each). CDR1 is SGDLS and CDR2 is YYNGEE in the germline V gene. CDR3 length: 16 residues. Trimming cost V 2 bases and J 5 bases, with 19 bases left between them. CDR3 in DNA: TGTGCCAGCAGCGTCATACCGGGACGGGGTTTCGAGACCCAGTACTTC. Translated, it gives CASSVIPGRGFETQYF.

This clonotype has a handful of counts. The gene calls are TRBV28 and TRBJ2-1; 12 bases are a match to TRBD2. Germline lookup yields CDR1 MDHEN and CDR2 SYDVKM. V shed 6 bases, J shed 3 bases, and the junction held 6 bases outside the gene matches. This CDR3 contains 16 residues. The CDR3, as DNA: TGTGCCAGCAGGGGACTAGCGGGTCTCCACTACAATGAGCAGTTCTTC. Its protein product is CASRGLAGLHYNEQFF.

V gene TRBV5-1 combines with J gene TRBJ2-2; D is uncertain. This CDR3 comprises 15 residues. CDR1 is SGHRS and CDR2 is YFSETQ in the germline V gene. Trimming stripped 3 bases from V and 1 base from J, with 10 bases between. CDR3 sequence (DNA): TGCGCCAGCAGCTCGCTCGACTTGAACACCGGGGAGCTGTTTTTT. It yields the protein CASSSLDLNTGELFF.

The rearrangement joins TRBV20-1 to TRBJ1-2; unclear D gene. CDR1 and CDR2 (germline): DFQATT, SNEGSKA (reference sequence). CDR3 length: 13 residues. Deletions cut 0 bases from V and 10 bases from J, with 15 bases between. In DNA form, the CDR3 reads TGCAGTGCTAGAGATAGCAGCCAGATCCCCTACACCTTC. Translated, it gives CSARDSSQIPYTF.

This clonotype came up a few times. This rearrangement joins TRBV20-1 to TRBJ2-5; no clear D gene. The CDR3 consists of 13 residues. Trimming removed 1 base at V and 1 base at J, with 7 bases between. The germline CDR1 and CDR2 sequences are DFQATT and SNEGSKA (reference sequence). DNA of the CDR3: TGCAGTGCTAGAGTCGAGGTCCAAGAGACCCAGTACTTC. It is translated as CSARVEVQETQYF.

The gene calls are TRBV28 and TRBJ1-4; D perhaps matches TRBD1 (5 bases). V lost 5 bases, J lost 4 bases, and 14 bases lay in between. This CDR3 is 15 amino acids long. The germline V gene encodes CDR1 MDHEN and CDR2 SYDVKM. DNA for the CDR3: TGTGCCAGCAGTACCCAAGCACAGGTTAATGAAAAACTGTTTTTT. It encodes CASSTQAQVNEKLFF.

This chain connects TRBV12-3 or TRBV12-4 to TRBJ2-1; 9 bases are a match to TRBD2. Trimming cost V 3 bases and J 10 bases; bases outside gene matches: 7. The CDR3 covers 14 residues. The CDR3 here is CASSFLAGTGEQFF. CDR3 nucleotide sequence: TGTGCCAGCAGTTTTCTAGCGGGGACGGGAGAGCAGTTCTTC.

This rearrangement joins TRBV6-4 to TRBJ1-2; perhaps TRBD1 as D (5 bases). The germline CDR1 and CDR2 sequences are MRHNA and SNTAGT. There are 15 residues in the CDR3. V lost 1 base and J lost 4, with 13 bases in between. The CDR3 region has the DNA TGTGCCAGCAGTGACTTCGCAGGAGGGGCCTATGGCTACACCTTC. The encoded protein is CASSDFAGGAYGYTF.

The chain is built from TRBV7-2 and TRBJ1-2, with TRBD1 identical over 7 bases. Unmatched junction bases numbered 9, after V lost 4 bases and J lost 4 bases. This CDR3 comprises 15 residues. CDR1 is SGHTA, CDR2 FQGNSA, per germline. The CDR3 nucleotides read TGTGCCAGCAGCTCAAAAAGGGACAGCCTCTATGGCTACACCTTC. It encodes CASSSKRDSLYGYTF.

This chain connects TRBV4-3 to TRBJ2-1, with 11 positions matching TRBD2. CDR1 LGHNA and CDR2 YSLEER come from the germline V gene. CDR3 length: 15 amino acids. After removal of 4 bases from V and 5 bases from J, the junction contained 4 bases not matched to a gene. CDR3 in DNA: TGCGCCAGCAGCCTTGGGACTAGCGGCGACAATGAGCAGTTCTTC. It translates to CASSLGTSGDNEQFF.

The J gene is TRBJ2-1, the V gene TRBV3-1; D might be TRBD1 (6 bases). Trimming took 1 base from V and 9 from J, leaving 7 bases between them. Germline CDR1 reads LGHDT; CDR2 reads YNNKEL (reference sequence). This CDR3 contains 12 residues. The CDR3: CASSQAGVEQFF. The DNA for the CDR3 is TGTGCCAGCAGCCAAGCAGGGGTTGAGCAGTTCTTC.

The rearrangement uses TRBV6-5 and TRBJ2-3, with D perhaps matching TRBD1 or TRBD2 (7 bases each). Deletions cut 2 bases from V and 2 bases from J, with 17 bases between. This CDR3 contains 17 residues. Germline values: CDR1 MNHEY, CDR2 SVGAGI. CDR3 residues: CASSYQGGSSLTDTQYF. The CDR3 DNA reads as TGTGCCAGCAGTTACCAGGGGGGGAGTTCTCTCACAGATACGCAGTATTTT.

Remarks on this clonotype: A single base separates this from a much larger clone, so it may be a read error. The rearrangement links TRBV29-1 to TRBJ2-1; 11 nucleotides match TRBD1. The better agreement between TRBJ2-7 and the DNA end casts doubt on the J call. Germline lookup yields CDR1 SQVTM and CDR2 ANQGSEA. The CDR3 is 14 amino acids. CDR3 amino acids: CSVVPGTGGYEQYF. The DNA for the CDR3 is TGCAGCGTGGTTCCAGGGACAGGGGGTTATGAGCAGTACTTC.